A selection of T cell receptor beta chains follows, all from one sample in a study of CD8 T cells in ankylosing spondylitis. TCRdb reanalysed the 5' RACE reads using MiXCR and keeps one entry per CDR3 protein. The top ten clones hold around 6.2% of a sample with 150,000 to 200,000 distinct CDR3 sequences, around 32% of them seen once. Sequenced input: synovial fluid, either unsorted or a sorted T cell fraction (not recorded which). Every receptor here comes from a male donor with ankylosing spondylitis. Each CDR3 is given with its conserved first and last residue. A D gene is named only where the DNA matches it firmly. Not every row has a clone size; where given, it reads once, few, many or a size class.

J gene: TRBJ2-1
V gene: TRBV6-5
D gene: NA
clone size: NA
CDR3 DNA: TGTGCCAGCAGTTTGTCGGCGGGATACAATGAGCAGTTCTTC
CDR3 protein: CASSLSAGYNEQFF

J gene: TRBJ2-7
V gene: TRBV5-1
D gene: TRBD2
clone size: few
CDR3 DNA: TGCGCCAGCAGCTTGGCCGTGACTAGCGAAACCTACGAGCAGTACTTC
CDR3 protein: CASSLAVTSETYEQYF

J gene: TRBJ2-3
V gene: TRBV2
D gene: TRBD2
clone size: NA
CDR3 DNA: TGTGCCAGCAGTAGGACTAGCGGGACTACGCAGTATTTT
CDR3 protein: CASSRTSGTTQYF

J gene: TRBJ2-7
V gene: TRBV6-4
D gene: TRBD2
clone size: many
CDR3 DNA: TGTGCCAGCAGTGCGATTCTACCTACTAGCGGGGGCCCCCTCCCTCGGAGAGAGCAGTACTTC
CDR3 protein: CASSAILPTSGGPLPRREQYF

J gene: TRBJ2-3
V gene: TRBV5-1
D gene: NA
clone size: NA
CDR3 DNA: TGCGCCAGCAGCTCCGCCAGTGGAGGGAGAGTGGCAGATACGCAGTATTTT
CDR3 protein: CASSSASGGRVADTQYF

J gene: TRBJ1-6
V gene: TRBV11-2
D gene: TRBD1
clone size: NA
CDR3 DNA: TGTGCCAGCAGCCCAAGACAGGGTCTCAATTCACCCCTCCACTTT
CDR3 protein: CASSPRQGLNSPLHF

J gene: TRBJ2-7
V gene: TRBV10-3
D gene: TRBD1
clone size: NA
CDR3 DNA: TGTGCCATCAAGGGGGACAGGGCAGGCGACGAGCAGTACTTC
CDR3 protein: CAIKGDRAGDEQYF

J gene: TRBJ2-1
V gene: TRBV20-1
D gene: TRBD2
clone size: NA
CDR3 DNA: TGCAGTGCTAGAGGGGCTAGCGGGAACCATGAGCAGTTCTTC
CDR3 protein: CSARGASGNHEQFF

J gene: TRBJ1-1
V gene: TRBV12-3/TRBV12-4
D gene: NA
clone size: few
CDR3 DNA: TGTGCCAGCACCGGAGCTGGGAAAGCTTTCTTT
CDR3 protein: CASTGAGKAFF

J gene: TRBJ2-2
V gene: TRBV12-3/TRBV12-4
D gene: TRBD1
clone size: few
CDR3 DNA: TGTGCCAGCAGAAGGACAGGGGTTTCCGGGGAGCTGTTTTTT
CDR3 protein: CASRRTGVSGELFF

J gene: TRBJ2-3
V gene: TRBV24-1
D gene: TRBD2
clone size: NA
CDR3 DNA: TGTGCCACCAGTGATCCAGCGGGGGGGGAGGATACGCAGTATTTT
CDR3 protein: CATSDPAGGEDTQYF

J gene: TRBJ2-6
V gene: TRBV7-2
D gene: TRBD1
clone size: many
CDR3 DNA: TGTGCCAGCAGCCCTGACAGGGCGACTGGGGCCAACGTCCTGACTTTC
CDR3 protein: CASSPDRATGANVLTF

J gene: TRBJ1-1
V gene: TRBV11-3
D gene: NA
clone size: few
CDR3 DNA: TGTGCCAGCAGCTCTGGGACTCAGCTATTTACTGAAGCTTTCTTT
CDR3 protein: CASSSGTQLFTEAFF

J gene: TRBJ2-5
V gene: TRBV10-2
D gene: TRBD2
clone size: NA
CDR3 DNA: TGCGCCAGCAGGCTAGCGGGGGAGACCCAGTACTTC
CDR3 protein: CASRLAGETQYF

J gene: TRBJ2-5
V gene: TRBV4-2
D gene: NA
clone size: many
CDR3 DNA: TGTGCCAGCAAGGGGGGTGGCGGAGACCAAGAGACCCAGTACTTC
CDR3 protein: CASKGGGGDQETQYF

J gene: TRBJ2-7
V gene: TRBV3-1
D gene: TRBD1
clone size: many
CDR3 DNA: TGTGCCAGCAGCCAAGAGAGACAGGGTCTTCAGTACTTC
CDR3 protein: CASSQERQGLQYF